These 13 T cell receptor beta chains originate from one sample sequenced in a study of CD8 T cells in ankylosing spondylitis (dated by TCRdb to about 2017). Library creation used 5' RACE. The listed sequencing device is Illumina HiSeq 2500. Using fastp at Q25 and MiXCR, TCRdb reprocessed the public reads and kept productive beta chains. CDR3 protein duplicates are merged, each entry listing the most common genes and DNA. For this sample there are around 330,000 distinct CDR3 sequences; approximately 10% appear just once. About 10% of the sample comes from the top ten. Sequences were obtained from blood, either unsorted or a sorted T cell fraction (not recorded which). The origin of the receptors is a female donor with ankylosing spondylitis or in good health (not recorded which).

This clonotype was picked up many times. The chain links TRBV6-4 to TRBJ1-1; D is ambiguous. The CDR3 extends over 16 amino acids. Germline V gene data show CDR1 as MRHNA and CDR2 as SNTAGT. Trimming pared 5 bases from V and 4 bases from J, leaving 20 bases between. CDR3 residues: CASSPRLELGGTEAFF. The CDR3 nucleotides are TGTGCCAGCAGTCCACGATTAGAACTTGGCGGCACTGAAGCTTTCTTT.

In its sample, this clonotype was seen many times. The chain is built from TRBV20-1 and TRBJ2-3; 10 bases fit TRBD1. The V gene's germline CDR1 is DFQATT and CDR2 SNEGSKA (reference sequence). CDR3 length: 14 amino acids. With 3 bases clipped from V and 2 bases from J, the junction kept 2 bases outside the gene matches. CDR3 protein: CSARGTGVTDTQYF. CDR3 nucleotide sequence: TGCAGTGCTAGGGGGACAGGGGTCACAGATACGCAGTATTTT.

This clonotype occurred a few times. This CDR3 is CATGQDGTQYF. Here the CDR3 DNA reads TGTGCCACCGGACAGGACGGGACCCAGTACTTC. V gene TRBV6-5 combines with J gene TRBJ2-5, with 7 nucleotides matching TRBD1. V lost 10 bases and J lost 7; bases outside the gene matches: 6. The CDR3 totals 11 residues. Germline V gene data show CDR1 as MNHEY and CDR2 as SVGAGI.

This clonotype was recorded many times. V is TRBV5-1 and J is TRBJ2-2; D call uncertain. With 0 bases removed from V and 6 bases from J, the gap between germline ends came to 9 bases. The length of the CDR3 is 14 residues. In germline, CDR1 is SGHRS, CDR2 YFSETQ. Here the CDR3 DNA reads TGCGCCAGCAGCTTGGATGCAAAGGCCGGGGAGCTGTTTTTT. This codes for CASSLDAKAGELFF.

This clonotype occurred many times. At one end, the junction sequence differs from germline, possibly due to a read error. The chain recombines TRBV7-2 with TRBJ1-2; 9 nucleotides align to TRBD1. The CDR3 is 15 amino acids. In germline, CDR1 is SGHTA, CDR2 FQGNSA. The CDR3 nucleotides read TGTGCCAGCAGCCTAGCACCGGGACAGGGTTATGGCTACACCTTC. Residues: CASSLAPGQGYGYTF. Full variable domain (outside the CDR3, taken from reference TRBV7-2 and TRBJ1-2): GAGVSQSPSNKVTEKGKDVELRCDPISGHTALYWYRQSLGQGLEFLIYFQGNSAPDKSGLPSDRFSAERTGGSVSTLTIQRTQQEDSAVYLCASSLAPGQGYGYTFGSGTRLTVV.

Worth noting for this clonotype: This may stem from a read error, because a much larger clone lies one nucleotide away. V and J are TRBV12-3 or TRBV12-4 and TRBJ1-2; weak D call: TRBD1 (5 bases). This CDR3 contains 13 residues. V was shortened by 8 bases and J by 6 bases, with 16 bases between the two germline ends. The CDR3 region is CASAGREGDGYTF. CDR3 nucleotide sequence: TGTGCCAGCGCCGGCAGGGAGGGTGATGGCTACACCTTC.

CDR3 loop: CASSLSGGISGNTIYF. Here the CDR3 DNA reads TGCGCCAGCAGCTTGTCCGGCGGTATCTCTGGAAACACCATATATTTT. The V call is TRBV5-1, the J call TRBJ1-3; D is ambiguous. The CDR3 spans 16 residues. V lost 1 base to trimming and J lost 0 bases, with 11 bases between them. From germline, CDR1 is SGHRS and CDR2 YFSETQ.

The table lists this clonotype with a few counts. This sequence joins TRBV3-1 and TRBJ2-7; D might be TRBD2 (6 bases). Germline V lookup: CDR1 LGHDT, CDR2 YNNKEL (reference sequence). V lost 1 base, J lost 4 bases, and 14 bases lay in between. The CDR3 length is 15 residues. The CDR3 spells CASSQGGFGGYEQYF. The CDR3 nucleotides are TGTGCCAGCAGCCAAGGAGGATTCGGAGGGTACGAGCAGTACTTC.

This clonotype was detected many times. The chain couples TRBV20-1 to TRBJ2-3, with 8 bases lining up with TRBD2. The J segment lost 1 base and the V segment lost 3 bases, leaving 3 bases of the junction unmatched. Germline CDR1 is DFQATT and CDR2 is SNEGSKA (reference sequence). The CDR3 consists of 14 residues. The CDR3, as DNA: TGCAGTGCTAGTGGGACTAGAGGCACAGATACGCAGTATTTT. Encoded protein: CSASGTRGTDTQYF.

There are a few counts of this clonotype. The gene calls are TRBV28 and TRBJ1-2; D gene ambiguous. V was clipped by 5 bases and J by 4 bases, with 20 bases between them. Per germline, CDR1 MDHEN and CDR2 SYDVKM. The CDR3 totals 16 residues. The CDR3 DNA reads TGTGCCAGCAGTCTATCGATAGGACTGAGCCGCTATGGCTACACCTTC. This gives the protein CASSLSIGLSRYGYTF.

Ten or more counts support this clonotype. The DNA of the CDR3 is TGCGCCAGCAGCTCCGGGACAGACAAAAACATTCAGTACTTC. Encoded protein: CASSSGTDKNIQYF. V and J are TRBV5-1 and TRBJ2-4; the match to TRBD1 covers 7 bases. Per germline, CDR1 SGHRS and CDR2 YFSETQ. J gave up 3 bases and V 3 bases, and 3 bases lay outside the gene matches. The CDR3 consists of 14 residues.

In this sample, this clonotype turned up many times. The rearrangement joins TRBV7-3 to TRBJ2-1; maybe TRBD1 (5 bases). V dropped 5 bases and J dropped 5 bases, with 13 bases sitting between them. Germline CDR1 SGHTA, CDR2 FQGTGA. The CDR3 is 14 amino acids. CDR3 DNA: TGTGCCAGCAGCCCCGTGGGGCGCAACAATGAGCAGTTCTTC. Translating it yields CASSPVGRNNEQFF.

This clonotype was picked up a small number of times. V usage is TRBV6-4 and J usage is TRBJ2-3; 7 bases are shared with TRBD1. The CDR3 sequence is 15 residues long. V was pared by 2 bases and J by 2 bases, with 4 bases of the junction left unmatched. Germline loops: CDR1 MRHNA, CDR2 SNTAGT. The CDR3 spells CASSDKGGHTDTQYF. DNA of the CDR3: TGTGCCAGCAGTGACAAAGGGGGCCACACAGATACGCAGTATTTT.